The present T cell receptor beta chain was sequenced within a study of metastatic and nonmetastatic thyroid tumors. The ends were cut back, 5 bases at V and 6 bases at J, with 17 bases in the middle. This CDR3 comprises 14 residues. Germline-derived CDR1 and CDR2 are GTSNPN and SVGIG (reference sequence). TCRdb re-called the PCR reads via MiXCR. The sample records 60,000 to 85,000 clones, around 18% being singletons. Not a single patient had been given any form of treatment at any point before undergoing thyroid surgery. Sequenced input: blood. The chain links TRBV30 to TRBJ1-5, with D possibly matching TRBD1 (5 bases). This clonotype originated in a female donor with papillary thyroid cancer or a benign thyroid nodule (not recorded which). Some clones in this sample may be carry-over from other donors' samples. In nucleotides, the CDR3 is TGTGCCTGGGGACGCCGGGACCGTCCTCAGCCCCAGCATTTT. Its translation is CAWGRRDRPQPQHF. The variable domain in full, completed from reference TRBV30 and TRBJ1-5, reads SQTIHQWPATLVQPVGSPLSLECTVEGTSNPNLYWYRQAAGRGLQLLFYSVGIGQISSEVPQNLSASRPQDRQFILSSKKLLLSDSGFYLCAWGRRDRPQPQHFGDGTRLSIL.